The TCR beta chain described here comes from a study of PD-L1 blockade in urothelial cancer. Time point here: pretreatment peripheral blood. CDR1 KGHSH and CDR2 LQKENI come from the germline V gene. This CDR3 is 15 amino acids long. Trimming pared 0 bases from V and 2 bases from J, leaving 11 bases between. The data were produced by immunoSEQ multiplex PCR, yet TCRdb's version contains in-frame clones alone and is incomplete. The sample contains approximately 100,000 clones, 89% of which appear only once. The receptor was isolated from an elderly woman with urothelial cancer. The genes are TRBV18 and TRBJ2-7, with a tentative D call TRBD1 (6 bases). Material: PBMCs, obtained around atezolizumab (anti-PD-L1) treatment. CDR3 in DNA: TGTGCCAGCTCACCACCATCCAGGGGAGCCTACGAGCAGTACTTC. Encoded protein: CASSPPSRGAYEQYF.